Listed below are T cell receptor beta chains from one sample, sequenced in a study of blood T cell repertoires in COVID-19. Assay: immunoSEQ multiplex PCR; the TCRdb copy retains only in-frame clones and omits some. The top ten clones hold around a tenth of a sample with some 300,000 clones, about 91% of them seen once. Sample: PBMCs or T cells enriched from blood (not recorded which). The source of these receptors is a woman between 40 and 50 years old who had recovered from COVID-19. Each CDR3 is given with its conserved first and last residue. Fields, in order: V gene, clone size, D gene, J gene, CDR3 protein, CDR3 DNA. D genes are given only for firm matches. Size values are once, few and many counts, or a class for expanded clones, and some rows have none.

V: TRBV18
size: .
D: .
J: TRBJ1-4
CDR3: CASSPAGTNEKLFF
DNA: TGTGCCAGCTCACCAGCAGGGACTAATGAAAAACTGTTTTTT

V: TRBV3-1/TRBV3-2
size: .
D: .
J: TRBJ2-7
CDR3: CASSQDLDSYEQYF
DNA: TGTGCCAGCAGCCAAGATCTAGATTCCTACGAGCAGTACTTC

V: TRBV10-3
size: .
D: .
J: TRBJ2-7
CDR3: CAISESTETPSRQYF
DNA: TGTGCCATCAGTGAGTCTACCGAGACACCATCGAGGCAGTACTTC

V: TRBV7-6
size: .
D: .
J: TRBJ1-1
CDR3: CASSPPGRGGKDTEAFF
DNA: TGTGCCAGCAGCCCTCCCGGACGGGGGGGTAAGGACACTGAAGCTTTCTTT

V: TRBV15
size: .
D: TRBD1
J: TRBJ2-1
CDR3: CATSRNRGSYNEQFF
DNA: TGTGCCACCAGCCGAAACAGGGGATCCTACAATGAGCAGTTCTTC

V: TRBV7-3
size: .
D: TRBD2
J: TRBJ2-1
CDR3: CASSSTSGRYNEQFF
DNA: TGTGCCAGCAGCTCGACTAGCGGGAGGTACAATGAGCAGTTCTTC

V: TRBV7-2
size: .
D: TRBD2
J: TRBJ2-7
CDR3: CASSLSGGDYEQYF
DNA: TGTGCCAGCAGCTTAAGCGGGGGTGACTACGAGCAGTACTTC

V: TRBV7-2
size: .
D: .
J: TRBJ2-1
CDR3: CASNPSGVYGNEQFF
DNA: TGTGCCAGCAACCCAAGCGGTGTTTATGGGAATGAGCAGTTCTTC

V: TRBV6-5
size: .
D: .
J: TRBJ2-1
CDR3: CASSLRQGNNEQFF
DNA: TGTGCCAGCAGCCTCCGGCAGGGGAACAATGAGCAGTTCTTC

V: TRBV29-1
size: .
D: .
J: TRBJ1-2
CDR3: CSVREKYGYTF
DNA: TGCAGCGTTAGAGAGAAATATGGCTACACCTTC

V: TRBV18
size: .
D: .
J: TRBJ1-2
CDR3: CASSPGGGSNYGYTF
DNA: TGTGCCAGCTCACCCGGGGGAGGATCTAACTATGGCTACACCTTC

V: TRBV19
size: .
D: TRBD2
J: TRBJ2-1
CDR3: CASRLAGGPFYNEQFF
DNA: TGTGCCAGTAGACTAGCGGGAGGGCCTTTCTACAATGAGCAGTTCTTC

V: TRBV19
size: once
D: TRBD1
J: TRBJ1-1
CDR3: CASSTPGQTPAAFF
DNA: TGTGCCAGTAGTACTCCGGGACAGACACCTGCAGCTTTCTTT

V: TRBV3-1/TRBV3-2
size: .
D: TRBD1
J: TRBJ2-5
CDR3: CASSQDRGETQYF
DNA: TGTGCCAGCAGCCAGGACAGGGGAGAGACCCAGTACTTC

V: TRBV7-3
size: .
D: TRBD1
J: TRBJ1-2
CDR3: CASSISPGTGIGGYTF
DNA: TGTGCCAGCAGCATATCCCCCGGGACAGGGATCGGCGGCTACACCTTC

V: TRBV19
size: .
D: .
J: TRBJ2-5
CDR3: CASSASGLEGSQETQYF
DNA: TGTGCCAGTAGTGCCTCAGGGTTGGAGGGCAGTCAAGAGACCCAGTACTTC

V: TRBV30
size: .
D: .
J: TRBJ2-5
CDR3: CAWRRPPGAGETQYF
DNA: TGTGCCTGGAGGCGTCCCCCAGGGGCTGGAGAGACCCAGTACTTC

V: TRBV24-1
size: .
D: TRBD1
J: TRBJ2-2
CDR3: CATSATDRDTGELFF
DNA: TGTGCCACCAGTGCTACGGACAGGGACACCGGGGAGCTGTTTTTT

V: TRBV5-1
size: .
D: TRBD2
J: TRBJ2-1
CDR3: CASSLAGNYNEQFF
DNA: TGCGCCAGCAGTTTAGCGGGGAATTACAATGAGCAGTTCTTC

V: TRBV19
size: .
D: .
J: TRBJ1-2
CDR3: CASSIVAGNGYTF
DNA: TGTGCCAGTAGTATAGTGGCAGGTAATGGCTACACCTTC